The following is a T cell receptor (beta chain) sequence with its context. Its target is not known. CDR3 length equals 15 residues. Germline V gene sequence: CDR1 MNHEY, CDR2 SVGAGI. Losses at the gene ends were 1 base for V and 5 bases for J; bases not matched to a gene: 6. The data were obtained in a study of T cell clonotyping in hematopoietic cell transplantation. Study-level results: After transplant, recipient diversity fell while pathologically expanded clonotypes grew through day 180. CD4 and CD8 repertoire contributions could not be separated without sorting.

Only in-frame clones appear in the TCRdb table, and some are missing; sequencing was by immunoSEQ multiplex PCR. The sample lists about 15,000 clones; approximately 93% were seen once. V and J are TRBV6-5 and TRBJ2-5, with 8 positions matching TRBD1. The sequences come from PBMCs, collected 30 days after allogeneic stem cell transplant. The TCR sequence derives from a male patient aged 55 to 69 who had an allogeneic stem cell transplant from an unrelated donor, so the T cells may come from the graft donor. Some clones in this sample may be carry-over from other donors' samples. Written as DNA, the CDR3 is TGTGCCAGCAGTTACTGGCAGGGGGCGTTGGAGACCCAGTACTTC. It encodes CASSYWQGALETQYF.